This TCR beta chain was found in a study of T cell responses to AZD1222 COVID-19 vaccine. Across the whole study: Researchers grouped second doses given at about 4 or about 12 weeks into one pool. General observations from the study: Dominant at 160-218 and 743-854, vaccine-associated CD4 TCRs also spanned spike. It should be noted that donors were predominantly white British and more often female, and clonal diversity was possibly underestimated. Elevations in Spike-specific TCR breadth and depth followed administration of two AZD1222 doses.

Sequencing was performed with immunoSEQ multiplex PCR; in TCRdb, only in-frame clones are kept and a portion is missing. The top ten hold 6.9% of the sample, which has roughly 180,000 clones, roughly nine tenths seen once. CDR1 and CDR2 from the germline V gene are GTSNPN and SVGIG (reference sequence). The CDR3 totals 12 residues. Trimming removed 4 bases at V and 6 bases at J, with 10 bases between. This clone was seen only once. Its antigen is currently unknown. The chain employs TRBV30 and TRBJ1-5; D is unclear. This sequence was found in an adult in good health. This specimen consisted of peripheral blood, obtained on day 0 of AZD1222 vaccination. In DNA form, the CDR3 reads TGTGCCTGGAAAGTCGAGGGTCAGCCCCAGCATTTT. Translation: CAWKVEGQPQHF.